The 10 T cell receptor beta chains below all came from one sample that was sequenced in a study of blood T cell repertoires in COVID-19. Method: immunoSEQ multiplex PCR; TCRdb's copy keeps in-frame clones and lacks some. This sample has about 170,000 clones, with approximately 82% found just once. The material sequenced was peripheral blood. These receptor sequences come from a woman aged 40 to 49 with COVID-19, enrolled during active disease.

This chain joins TRBV20-1 and TRBJ2-7, with D tentatively TRBD2 (7 bases). This CDR3 contains 11 residues. Trimming shortened V by 5 bases and J by 6 bases, and 11 bases separated the two germline ends. Germline V gene lookup returns CDR1 DFQATT and CDR2 SNEGSKA (reference sequence). The CDR3 sequence is CSAGRGGEQYF. In nucleotides, the CDR3 is TGCAGTGCTGGAAGGGGGGGCGAGCAGTACTTC.

This clone has only one observation. The gene calls are TRBV7-3 and TRBJ2-7; no clear D gene. The germline CDR1 and CDR2 sequences are SGHTA and FQGTGA. This CDR3 is 13 amino acids long. V was cut by 4 bases and J by 0 bases, with 7 bases left in between. The CDR3 region has the DNA TGTGCCAGCAGCTCGGCGGACTCCTACGAGCAGTACTTC. Protein product: CASSSADSYEQYF.

The gene calls are TRBV7-9 and TRBJ2-3; 14 positions agree with TRBD2. V gave up 6 bases and J gave up 5 bases; unmatched junction bases: 4. Germline CDR1 and CDR2: SEHNR and FQNEAQ (reference sequence). The CDR3 spans 15 residues. The CDR3 nucleotides are TGTGCCAGCAGTTCGACTAGCGGGAGGGTAGATACGCAGTATTTT. Translation gives CASSSTSGRVDTQYF.

The chain joins TRBV18 to TRBJ2-1, with 8 bases matching TRBD2. Germline CDR1 KGHSH, CDR2 LQKENI. The CDR3 extends over 14 amino acids. J gave up 4 bases and V 6 bases, and 5 bases lay outside the gene matches. The CDR3 protein is CASSGGAKYNEQFF. CDR3 in DNA: TGTGCCAGCTCCGGGGGGGCAAAATACAATGAGCAGTTCTTC.

This rearrangement joins TRBV28 to TRBJ2-7; perhaps TRBD2 as D (6 bases). Per the germline V gene, CDR1 is MDHEN and CDR2 is SYDVKM. Trimming removed 2 bases from V and 9 bases from J, with 11 bases in between. CDR3 size: 12 residues. The CDR3 here is CASSLLTSRQYF. The CDR3 DNA reads as TGTGCCAGCAGTTTACTGACTAGTCGGCAGTACTTC. The whole variable domain, remainder taken from reference TRBV28 and TRBJ2-7, is DVKVTQSSRYLVKRTGEKVFLECVQDMDHENMFWYRQDPGLGLRLIYFSYDVKMKEKGDIPEGYSVSREKKERFSLILESASTNQTSMYLCASSLLTSRQYFGPGTRLTVT.

The V call is TRBV2, the J call TRBJ2-1; 8 nucleotides match TRBD2. The CDR3 loop spans 11 amino acids. Germline V gene sequence: CDR1 SNHLY, CDR2 FYNNEI. V lost 5 bases and J lost 10; bases outside the gene matches: 1. CDR3 amino acids: CASSSSGEQFF. CDR3 DNA sequence: TGTGCCAGCAGTTCTAGCGGGGAGCAGTTCTTC.

The chain is built from TRBV11-2 and TRBJ2-7; 7 bases agree with TRBD2. V was clipped by 5 bases and J by 4 bases; unmatched bases: 11. This CDR3 has 15 residues. Germline values: CDR1 SGHAT, CDR2 FQNNGV. The CDR3 spells CASSPHGGVSYEQYV. In nucleotides, the CDR3 is TGTGCCAGCAGCCCCCATGGGGGGGTTTCGTACGAGCAGTACGTC.

V gene TRBV19 combines with J gene TRBJ1-2, with D uncertain. Germline V gene data show CDR1 as LNHDA and CDR2 as SQIVND (reference sequence). The CDR3 extends over 13 amino acids. V shed 7 bases and J shed 7 bases, with 16 bases lying between them. The CDR3 spells CASNSWISGGYTF. Written as DNA, the CDR3 is TGTGCCAGTAATAGTTGGATTTCGGGTGGCTACACCTTC.

The V and J genes are TRBV2 and TRBJ2-3; possibly TRBD2 for D (5 bases). This CDR3 comprises 15 residues. Trimming removed 1 base from V and 8 bases from J, with 16 bases in between. Germline V gives CDR1 SNHLY, CDR2 FYNNEI. The CDR3 protein is CASSEERHSAGTQYF. In DNA, the CDR3 is TGTGCCAGCAGTGAAGAGCGACACTCGGCGGGTACGCAGTATTTT.

In its sample, this clone was seen once. V gene TRBV27 combines with J gene TRBJ2-4, with 7 bases that match TRBD1. Germline loops: CDR1 MNHEY, CDR2 SMNVEV (reference sequence). The V gene end was trimmed by 6 bases and the J gene end by 6 bases; junction bases not matched to a gene: 2. This CDR3 is built from 12 residues. Here the CDR3 reads CASSNRGNIQYF. For the CDR3, the DNA is TGTGCCAGCAGCAACAGGGGAAACATTCAGTACTTC.